These 10 T cell receptor beta chains were sequenced from one sample in a study of T cell changes during pregnancy in multiple sclerosis. Sequencing used immunoSEQ multiplex PCR; TCRdb keeps in-frame clones, though not all of them. There are under 35,000 clones in the sample; roughly 90% occur only once, and 7.9% lies in the top ten. The specimen comprised CD8+ T cells from peripheral blood mononuclear cells, sampled before pregnancy. The receptors originated from a female donor with multiple sclerosis, enrolled in a pregnancy study.

The rearrangement links TRBV5-4 to TRBJ2-1; possibly TRBD2 for D (5 bases). The CDR3 is 12 amino acids. CDR1 is SGHNT and CDR2 is YYREEE in the germline V gene (reference sequence). Trimming took off 0 bases at V and 13 bases at J, with 11 bases between the two ends. The CDR3 bases are TGTGCCAGCAGCTTGGTCCGCGGGTCCCAGTTCTTC. Translation gives CASSLVRGSQFF.

This rearrangement joins TRBV14 to TRBJ2-3; 10 bases map to TRBD2. The CDR3 contains 16 residues. V lost 5 bases, J lost 8 bases, and 13 bases stayed unmatched. The V gene's germline CDR1 is SGHDN and CDR2 FVKESK. The DNA of the CDR3 is TGTGCCAGCAGCGAATTCCAAAGCGGGGGGGCCACTACGCAGTATTTT. This sequence encodes CASSEFQSGGATTQYF.

This clone was seen a single time. This chain uses TRBV5-1 with TRBJ2-2, with 14 positions matching TRBD2. This CDR3 spans 14 amino acids. Trimming cost V 4 bases and J 16 bases; bases outside gene matches: 9. Germline V CDR1 and CDR2: SGHRS, YFSETQ. The CDR3 region is CASSPGLAGARRFF. Here the CDR3 DNA reads TGCGCCAGCAGCCCGGGACTAGCGGGAGCTCGTCGGTTTTTT. The variable domain in full, completed from reference TRBV5-1 and TRBJ2-2, reads KAGVTQTPRYLIKTRGQQVTLSCSPISGHRSVSWYQQTPGQGLQFLFEYFSETQRNKGNFPGRFSGRQFSNSRSEMNVSTLELGDSALYLCASSPGLAGARRFFGEGSRLTVL.

V is TRBV30 and J is TRBJ2-5; 8 nucleotides line up with TRBD2. The CDR3 contains 15 residues. Germline V CDR1 and CDR2: GTSNPN, SVGIG (reference sequence). Germline trimming cut 0 bases from V and 4 bases from J; bases unmatched to any gene: 7. CDR3 nucleotides: TGTGCCTGGAGTGTTGGGGTAGCGGGGACAGAGACCCAGTACTTC. Residues: CAWSVGVAGTETQYF.

The chain joins TRBV9 to TRBJ2-1; 10 positions agree with TRBD2. The CDR3 spans 20 residues. CDR1 and CDR2 from the germline V gene are SGDLS and YYNGEE. V lost 0 bases to trimming and J lost 0 bases; unmatched junction nucleotides: 12. The CDR3 is CASSVALATSGAVSYNEQFF. The DNA for the CDR3 is TGTGCCAGCAGCGTAGCTCTGGCCACTAGCGGGGCTGTCTCCTACAATGAGCAGTTCTTC.

The chain is built from TRBV10-2 and TRBJ1-3, with 8 bases lining up with TRBD1. Trimming removed 10 bases from V and 0 bases from J; junction bases left unmatched: 14. The CDR3 runs 17 residues. In germline, CDR1 is WSHSY, CDR2 SAAADI. CDR3: CANPDRARLSSGNTIYF. The CDR3 DNA is TGCGCCAACCCGGACAGGGCTAGGTTGTCCTCTGGAAACACCATATATTTT.

The genes are TRBV27 and TRBJ2-2; TRBD1 aligns across 9 bases. The germline gives CDR1 MNHEY, CDR2 SMNVEV (reference sequence). V shed 4 bases, J shed 4 bases, and the junction held 7 bases outside the gene matches. This CDR3 is built from 16 residues. This CDR3 is CASSSQGASGTGELFF. CDR3 coding DNA: TGTGCCAGCAGTTCACAGGGGGCTTCGGGCACCGGGGAGCTGTTTTTT.

This sequence joins TRBV28 and TRBJ1-6, with D tentatively TRBD1 (5 bases). V shed 4 bases and J shed 9 bases, with 16 bases lying between them. Germline V CDR1 and CDR2: MDHEN, SYDVKM. There are 15 residues in the CDR3. Here the CDR3 reads CASSSPGDIGSPLHF. The CDR3 nucleotides are TGTGCCAGCAGTTCGCCGGGGGATATTGGTTCACCCCTCCACTTT.

This sequence joins TRBV9 and TRBJ1-2, with 10 bases matching TRBD1. The CDR3 contains 15 residues. Germline V CDR1 and CDR2: SGDLS, YYNGEE. The V and J ends lost 0 bases and 7 bases, in that order; junction bases with no gene match: 6. This CDR3 is CASSVEGTGASGYTF. DNA of the CDR3: TGTGCCAGCAGCGTAGAAGGGACAGGGGCTTCTGGCTACACCTTC. The variable domain in full, with the rest retrieved from reference TRBV9 and TRBJ1-2, is DSGVTQTPKHLITATGQRVTLRCSPRSGDLSVYWYQQSLDQGLQFLIQYYNGEERAKGNILERFSAQQFPDLHSELNLSSLELGDSALYFCASSVEGTGASGYTFGSGTRLTVV.

The chain links TRBV15 to TRBJ2-1; weak D call: TRBD2 (5 bases). Trimming removed 3 bases from V and 2 bases from J, with 11 bases in between. The CDR3 sequence is 15 residues long. Germline V gene lookup returns CDR1 LNHNV and CDR2 YYDKDF (reference sequence). CDR3 residues: CATSRQEAPYNEQFF. The CDR3 bases are TGTGCCACCAGCAGGCAGGAGGCCCCCTACAATGAGCAGTTCTTC.